The rows below give T cell receptor beta chains drawn from one sample of a study of blood T cell repertoires in COVID-19. Profiled with immunoSEQ multiplex PCR; TCRdb holds only in-frame clones, not every one. In the table there are some 130,000 clones, 75% to 90% of which are singletons. Specimen: peripheral blood. Every receptor here comes from a woman in her forties or fifties who had recovered from COVID-19. CDR3s include the opening cysteine and the closing phenylalanine or tryptophan. A D gene is named only where the DNA matches it firmly. The size of a clone is reported for some rows only, either as once, few or many, or as a class for expanded clones.

j_call v_call clone_size d_call cdr3_nt cdr3_aa
TRBJ1-5 TRBV6-6 - - TGTGCCAGCAGTTATTTTCGGGGAAGCAATCAGCCCCAGCATTTT CASSYFRGSNQPQHF
TRBJ2-7 TRBV7-2 few TRBD2 TGTGCCAGCAGTCAAACGCGGGGGACTAGCGGGATTTACGAGCAGTACTTC CASSQTRGTSGIYEQYF
TRBJ1-1 TRBV7-3 - TRBD1 TGTGCCAGCAGCGGACAGGGAAACACTGAAGCTTTCTTT CASSGQGNTEAFF
TRBJ1-1 TRBV18 - TRBD1 TGTGCCAGCTCACAGGGGGCGCGGGGCACTGAAGCTTTCTTT CASSQGARGTEAFF
TRBJ2-3 TRBV19 - TRBD2 TGTGCCAGTAGTATAGGCGGGGGGGTCGCAGATACGCAGTATTTT CASSIGGGVADTQYF
TRBJ1-1 TRBV2 - - TGTGCCAGCCGCTGGACACCTAACACTGAAGCTTTCTTT CASRWTPNTEAFF
TRBJ1-1 TRBV10-2 - TRBD1 TGCGCCAGCAGTATGACAGGGGGCACTGAAGCTTTCTTT CASSMTGGTEAFF
TRBJ2-1 TRBV9 - TRBD2 TGTGCCAGCAGCGTGGGGACTAGCGGGGGGTACAATGAGCAGTTCTTC CASSVGTSGGYNEQFF
TRBJ2-5 TRBV5-1 - TRBD2 TGCGCCAGCAGCAGGGGGACTAGCGGGAGAATTCAAGAGACCCAGTACTTC CASSRGTSGRIQETQYF
TRBJ1-2 TRBV6-6 - - TGTGCCGTCGGGAACTATGGCTACACCTTC CAVGNYGYTF
TRBJ2-4 TRBV9 - - TGTGCCAGCAACGACTCCGCCGAAAACATTCAGTACTTC CASNDSAENIQYF
TRBJ2-3 TRBV5-4 - - TGTGCCAGCAGCTTGGGGCAGGGTAGAGGCACAGATACGCAGTATTTT CASSLGQGRGTDTQYF
TRBJ2-4 TRBV12-5 - - TGTGCTAGTGGTTTGATAACCCAACCCTTGGTCGGCAGGAATCTAGCCAAAAACATTCAGTACTTC CASGLITQPLVGRNLAKNIQYF
TRBJ1-5 TRBV18 - TRBD1 TGTGCCAGCTCCCCGACAGGGACCAATCAGCCCCAGCATTTT CASSPTGTNQPQHF
TRBJ2-5 TRBV2 - - TGTGCCAGCAGTGGAACGGGACTGATACAAGAGACCCAGTACTTC CASSGTGLIQETQYF
TRBJ2-2 TRBV11-2 few TRBD1 TGTGCCAGCAGTCGATCCGGGACAGGGTTTCCCGGGGAGCTGTTTTTT CASSRSGTGFPGELFF
TRBJ1-2 TRBV7-8 - TRBD1 TGTGCCAGCAGCCGGGATTACGACGGACAGGGGGGTGGCTACACCTTC CASSRDYDGQGGGYTF
TRBJ1-5 TRBV10-1 once TRBD1 TGCGCCAGCAGTGAGCCATACGACAGGGTCGGCAATCAGCCCCAGCATTTT CASSEPYDRVGNQPQHF
TRBJ2-3 TRBV7-3 - - TGTGCCAGCAGCTTATTAGCACGGTCTCCTAGCACAGATACGCAGTATTTT CASSLLARSPSTDTQYF
TRBJ1-5 TRBV20-1 - - TGCAGTGCTAGTCGGGTAGCAAGCGGGCAGCCCCAGCATTTT CSASRVASGQPQHF
TRBJ1-2 TRBV4-1 - - TGCGCCAGCAGCCAAGTAAACCAGGGCTACACCTTC CASSQVNQGYTF
TRBJ2-3 TRBV11-2 - TRBD2 TGTGCCAGCAGCTTGAGCGGGGGGTCGCCAGATACGCAGTATTTT CASSLSGGSPDTQYF
TRBJ2-7 TRBV19 - TRBD1 TGTGCCAGTAGTGGACAGGGGCCAACCTACGAGCAGTACTTC CASSGQGPTYEQYF
TRBJ2-7 TRBV5-1 - TRBD1 TGCGCCAGCAGCGGGGGGACAGGGATTAGCTACGAGCAGTACTTC CASSGGTGISYEQYF
TRBJ1-4 TRBV4-1 once - TGCGCCAGCAGCCATCCCAGGGGTGAAAAACTGTTTTTT CASSHPRGEKLFF
TRBJ1-1 TRBV3-1/TRBV3-2 - - TGTGCCAGCAGCCAAGATTGGGGGCCTGAAGCTTTCTTT CASSQDWGPEAFF
TRBJ2-3 TRBV9 - TRBD2 TGTGCCAGCAGCGTACTAGCGGGAGTTTTAGATACGCAGTATTTT CASSVLAGVLDTQYF
TRBJ2-5 TRBV5-5 few - TGTGCCAGCAGCCCTCAGACTAACCAAGAGACCCAGTACTTC CASSPQTNQETQYF